This T cell receptor beta chain derives from a study of T cell repertoires in cytomegalovirus infection. The wider study: It can be stated that public TCR beta signatures indicated CMV infection as well as a matching HLA type. Overall study findings and caveats: The study identified carriers of CMV plus the relevant HLA from cumulative public TCR beta family frequency. The ex vivo response showed dominance by HLA-C-restricted CMV-specific TCR beta clonotypes.

TCRdb used MiXCR to reprocess the reads, holding one entry per CDR3 protein. Of roughly 320,000 distinct CDR3 sequences listed, roughly 9.5% are singletons. The V and J ends lost 6 bases and 2 bases respectively, with 10 bases between them. The CDR3 covers 13 residues. CDR1 and CDR2 from the germline V gene are SGHTA and FQGNSA. This clonotype was observed many times. The target antigen is unknown. The V and J genes are TRBV7-2 and TRBJ1-2; the D gene is possibly TRBD1 (6 bases). The origin of this receptor is a human donor in good health (CMV status not recorded). Some clones in this sample may be carry-over from other donors' samples. Sequencing was carried out using PBMCs. The CDR3 spells CASSHQGNYGYTF. The CDR3 region has the DNA TGTGCCAGCAGTCATCAGGGGAACTATGGCTACACCTTC.